This TCR beta chain is drawn from a study of beta chain features in type 1 diabetes. Study context: Age, gender and cell yields were similar between patients and healthy donors. The study, taken as a whole, reports: Shortening that was moderate but significant affected the TCRB CDR3s of Type 1 diabetes patients in all four CD4+ subsets. TCRB repertoires of naive, central memory and Treg cells appeared more similar among patients than among healthy donors.

The study reverse transcribed the entire isolated RNA, so it sequenced expressed TCRB transcripts. Sequenced by immunoSEQ multiplex PCR; TCRdb stores in-frame clones only, minus some. The profile shows about 620,000 clones, around 15% of them singletons. V dropped 2 bases and J dropped 3; count of bases not matched to a gene: 7. This CDR3 region has 15 residues. Germline loops: CDR1 LGHNA, CDR2 YNFKEQ. One heparinised draw, averaging roughly 0.12 L, was taken per donor. On this clone itself: The antigen remains undetermined.

Specimen: naive CD4+ T cells from blood. This sequence originates from a man between 18 and 35 years old in good health. The chain couples TRBV4-2 to TRBJ2-7, with TRBD1 identical over 7 bases. CDR3: CASSQTGQSGYEQYF. Written as DNA, the CDR3 is TGTGCCAGCAGCCAAACGGGACAGTCTGGCTACGAGCAGTACTTC.